The T cell receptor beta chain described here comes from a study of pediatric ulcerative colitis. The length of the CDR3 is 19 residues. Germline CDR1 is KGHSH and CDR2 is LQKENI. V lost 1 base and J lost 6, with 28 bases in between. At colonoscopy, a blood sample was also collected. Samples were sequenced at Survey level, maximum 500,000 reads. Measured with immunoSEQ multiplex PCR; TCRdb has only the in-frame clones, and not every one. The table shows tens of thousands of clones, with 86% occurring only once. Sample: blood. This chain links TRBV18 with TRBJ2-7, with D tentatively TRBD2 (6 bases). This clonotype was sampled from a boy aged 10-17 years with severe ulcerative colitis. Here the CDR3 DNA reads TGTGCCAGCTCACCACGAAAGGAGGGCCACAACCTCCTCATCAGCGAGCAGTACTTC. Translated, it gives CASSPRKEGHNLLISEQYF.